This T cell receptor beta chain was found in a study of post-analysis software for immune sequencing data. Overall study context: Included among the disease courses, which were recorded for the cohort, were relapsing-remitting, secondary progressive and progressive-relapsing multiple sclerosis.

TCR beta cDNA libraries had unique molecular identifiers. TCRdb passed the PCR reads through MiXCR, listing each CDR3 protein once. The table has about 540,000 distinct CDR3 sequences, around 36% seen once. On this clonotype: Antigen unknown.

Germline CDR1 and CDR2: SNHLY and FYNNEI. This CDR3 is built from 14 residues. The V end lost 7 bases, the J end lost 2 bases, and 13 bases lay between the germline ends. Overall study results and limits: Five TRBV segments, including TRBV5-6, TRBV5-1 and TRBV20-1, were more frequent in patients than controls.

This TCR came from a girl aged 2-17 years with multiple sclerosis. Sequencing was done on a sample of blood. V is TRBV2 and J is TRBJ2-3; no reliable D call. The CDR3 bases are TGTGCCAGCATATTCTCCTTCTTCACAGATACGCAGTATTTT. Its protein is CASIFSFFTDTQYF.